The clone carrying this T cell receptor beta chain was found many times. The antigen is unknown. These data belong to a study of T-cell memory formation after mild COVID-19. Study-wide findings and caveats: Clones that contracted clustered mainly in CM and EM if CD4+ and in EMRA if CD8+. Certain responding clones were present in pre-infection memory, suggesting participation of cross-reactive memory.

TCRdb analysed the 5' RACE reads with MiXCR anew, one entry per CDR3 protein. The repertoire consists of fewer than 400,000 distinct CDR3 sequences, with over 10% occurring once and the leading ten covering 20% to 25%. V lost 0 bases, J lost 3 bases, and 15 bases lay in between. CDR1 is LGHNA and CDR2 is YSLEER in the germline V gene. There are 16 residues in the CDR3. The TCR sequence derives from a man between 18 and 35 years old who had mild COVID-19 (a few samples of this study predate the infection). Cell type and time point are not known. The chain has TRBV4-3 and TRBJ2-7; D might be TRBD1 (8 bases). Sequencing was carried out using PBMCs or a T cell subset sorted from them (not recorded which). CDR3 amino acids: CASSQEANRGGYEQYF. The CDR3 DNA sequence: TGCGCCAGCAGCCAAGAGGCAAACAGGGGGGGCTACGAGCAGTACTTC.